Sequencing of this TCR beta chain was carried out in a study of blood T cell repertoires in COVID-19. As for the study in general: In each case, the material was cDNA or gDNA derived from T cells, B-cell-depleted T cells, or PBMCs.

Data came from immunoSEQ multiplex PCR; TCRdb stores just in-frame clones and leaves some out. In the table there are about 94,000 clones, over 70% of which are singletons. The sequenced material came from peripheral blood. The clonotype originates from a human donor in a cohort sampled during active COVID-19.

The CDR3 sequence: CASSDSWGTGGNQPQHF. The DNA for the CDR3 is TGTGCCAGCTCTGACTCCTGGGGGACAGGGGGCAATCAGCCCCAGCATTTT. This sequence joins TRBV28 and TRBJ1-5; 10 positions match TRBD1. From germline, CDR1 is MDHEN and CDR2 SYDVKM. This CDR3 contains 17 residues. The J segment lost 2 bases and the V segment lost 8 bases, leaving 12 bases of the junction unmatched.